This record concerns one T cell receptor beta chain sequence. What it recognizes is unknown. This sample was included in a study of PD-1 blockade in classical Hodgkin lymphoma. General observations from the study: Exclusion was applied to patients who started nivolumab under 1 year after ASCT. Factors driving the repertoire differences, possibly disease activity or prior therapy, remain undefined. Compared with healthy donors, newly diagnosed patients reportedly showed lower baseline TCR diversity.

The time point here: cycle 4 day 1 (C4D1), after five to seven weeks of nivolumab. Every patient had relapsed following autologous stem cell transplantation, and cohorts differed in brentuximab vedotin exposure. The CD4+ T cells used were purified from thawed PBMCs through magnetic negative selection. Complete response, partial response or progressive disease constituted the best response categories observed. The table came from immunoSEQ multiplex PCR; TCRdb's copy has only in-frame clones and leaves some out. The repertoire holds about 21,000 clones, with 72% as singletons. The CDR3 sequence is 16 residues long. Germline CDR1 reads SGHTA; CDR2 reads FQGNSA. Germline trimming cut 1 base from V and 8 bases from J; bases unmatched to any gene: 9.

The chain combines TRBV7-2 with TRBJ2-3; 10 nucleotides align to TRBD2. Material: CD4+ T cells from blood, obtained before the fourth cycle of nivolumab. The clonotype comes from a human donor with classical Hodgkin lymphoma. The CDR3 DNA follows: TGTGCCAGCAGCTTAGAATCAAGCGGGGGGGCCACTACGCAGTATTTT. Translated: CASSLESSGGATTQYF.